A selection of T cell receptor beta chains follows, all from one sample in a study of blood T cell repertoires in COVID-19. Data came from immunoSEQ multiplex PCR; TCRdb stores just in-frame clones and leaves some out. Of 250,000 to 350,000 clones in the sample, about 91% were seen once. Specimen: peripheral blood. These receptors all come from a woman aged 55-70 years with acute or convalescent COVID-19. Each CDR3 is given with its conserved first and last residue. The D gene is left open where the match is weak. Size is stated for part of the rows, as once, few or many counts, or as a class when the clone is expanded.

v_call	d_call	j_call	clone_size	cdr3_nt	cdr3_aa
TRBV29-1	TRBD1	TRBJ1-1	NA	TGCAGCGTTGAGAGGTCAGGGGGCTCGAACACTGAAGCTTTCTTT	CSVERSGGSNTEAFF
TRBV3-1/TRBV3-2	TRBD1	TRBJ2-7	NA	TGTGCCAGCAGCCCAGGATCGACAGGGCTGGGTGGCGAGCAGTACTTC	CASSPGSTGLGGEQYF
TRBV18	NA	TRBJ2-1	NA	TGTGCCAGCTCACCACCGAGGGCTAGCGTGGTCAATGAGCAGTTCTTC	CASSPPRASVVNEQFF
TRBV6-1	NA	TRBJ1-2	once	TGTGCCAGCAGTGAACTGGGCCCACCCTATGGCTACACCTTC	CASSELGPPYGYTF
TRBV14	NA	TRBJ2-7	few	TGTGCCAGCAGCCCTGCGCGGGGGCCCTCCTACGAGCAGTACTTC	CASSPARGPSYEQYF
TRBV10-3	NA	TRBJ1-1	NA	TGTGCCATCGCGGGGGGCCTCGGGACTGAAGCTTTCTTT	CAIAGGLGTEAFF
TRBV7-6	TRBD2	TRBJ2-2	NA	TGTGCCAGCAGCTTACGGCTGCGGGGGTCGAACACCGGGGAGCTGTTTTTT	CASSLRLRGSNTGELFF
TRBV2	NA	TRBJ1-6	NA	TGTGCCTCCCACGGCTATAATTCACCCCTCCACTTT	CASHGYNSPLHF
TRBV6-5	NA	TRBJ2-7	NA	TGTGCCAGCAGTCAGCAGGAATACTCCTACGAGCAGTACTTC	CASSQQEYSYEQYF
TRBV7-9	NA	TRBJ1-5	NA	TGTGCCAGCAGCTCGGGGGAAGATCAGCCCCAGCATTTT	CASSSGEDQPQHF
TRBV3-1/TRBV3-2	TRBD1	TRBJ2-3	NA	TGTGCCAGCAGCCACAGGACAGGGACACACACAGATACGCAGTATTTT	CASSHRTGTHTDTQYF
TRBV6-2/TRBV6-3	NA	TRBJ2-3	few	TGTGCCAGCACCCCATTACGCGTGGGCCAGGCAGATACGCAGTATTTT	CASTPLRVGQADTQYF
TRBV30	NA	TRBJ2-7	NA	TGTGCCTGGAGTGTAACCCCGAGGGGGGAGCAGTACTTC	CAWSVTPRGEQYF
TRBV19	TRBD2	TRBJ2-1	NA	TGTGCCAGTACCCTCGGGAGGGCCTCCTACAATGAGCAGTTCTTC	CASTLGRASYNEQFF
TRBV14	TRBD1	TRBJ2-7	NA	TGTGCCAGCAGCGTCGCCGGGACAGGTACCTACGAGCAGTACTTC	CASSVAGTGTYEQYF
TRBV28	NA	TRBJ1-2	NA	TGTGCCAGCAGTTCTTCACCGCCCCAGGTGTACTATGGCTACACCTTC	CASSSSPPQVYYGYTF
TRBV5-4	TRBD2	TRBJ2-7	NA	TGTGCCAGCAGCTCCCCGTCGGTAGCGGGAGAGCAGTACTTC	CASSSPSVAGEQYF
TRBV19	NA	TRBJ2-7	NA	TGTGCCACCGAGGACAGACAGACCTACGAGCAGTACTTC	CATEDRQTYEQYF
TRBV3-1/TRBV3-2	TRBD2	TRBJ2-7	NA	TGTGCCAGCAGCCCGGGGACTAGCGGAAGAGAGCAGTACTTC	CASSPGTSGREQYF
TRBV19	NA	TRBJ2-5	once	TGTGCCAGTAGTAAGGGGGAGGAGACCCAGTACTTC	CASSKGEETQYF
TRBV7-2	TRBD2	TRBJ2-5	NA	TGTGCCAGCAGCTCCGAAGGGGCCGGCGGGGGAGCGGAGACCCAGTACTTC	CASSSEGAGGGAETQYF
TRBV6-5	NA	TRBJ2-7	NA	TGTGCCAGCAGGACAGCCTACGAGCAGTACTTC	CASRTAYEQYF
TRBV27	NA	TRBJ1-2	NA	TGTGCCAGCAGTTTATCCAATAACTATGGCTACACCTTC	CASSLSNNYGYTF
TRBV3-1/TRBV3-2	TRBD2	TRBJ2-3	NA	TGTGCCAGCAGCCCAACCCTCGGACTAGCGGGAGATACAGATACGCAGTATTTT	CASSPTLGLAGDTDTQYF
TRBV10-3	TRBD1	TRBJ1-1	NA	TGTGCCATCAGTGAGGGGGACAGGTTGAACACTGAAGCTTTCTTT	CAISEGDRLNTEAFF
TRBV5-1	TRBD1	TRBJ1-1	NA	TGCGCCAGCAGCTTGATGTCAGGGGGATCGAACACTGAAGCTTTCTTT	CASSLMSGGSNTEAFF
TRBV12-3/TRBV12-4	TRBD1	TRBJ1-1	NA	TGTGCCAGCACCCGGACAGGGAACACTGAAGCTTTCTTT	CASTRTGNTEAFF
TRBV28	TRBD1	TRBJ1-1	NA	TGTGCCAGCAGTGGGACAGGGGGACTCTCTCAACGGGAAGCTTTCTTT	CASSGTGGLSQREAFF
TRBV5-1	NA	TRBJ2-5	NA	TGCGCCAGCAGCTTGGTAGGGGTCCAAGAGACCCAGTACTTC	CASSLVGVQETQYF
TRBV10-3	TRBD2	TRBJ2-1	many	TGTGCCATCAGTAAACTAGCGGGGGGATTCGGTGAGCAGTTCTTC	CAISKLAGGFGEQFF
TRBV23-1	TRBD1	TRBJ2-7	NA	TGCGCCAGCAGCCAAGGGGACAGACCCTACGAGCAGTACTTC	CASSQGDRPYEQYF
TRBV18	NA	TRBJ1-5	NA	TGTGCCAGCTCACGGCCCAGGGAGGGTTCTTTTGATCAGCCCCAGCATTTT	CASSRPREGSFDQPQHF
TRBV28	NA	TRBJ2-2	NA	TGTGCCAGCAGTTTGGGCCCAGGGGAGCTGTTTTTT	CASSLGPGELFF
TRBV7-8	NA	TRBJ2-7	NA	TGTGCCAGCAGCCCCACGGGGTTCTCCTACGAGCAGTACTTC	CASSPTGFSYEQYF
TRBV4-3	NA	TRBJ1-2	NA	TGCGCCAGCAGCCGATCGACAGAATTTAACTATGGCTACACCTTC	CASSRSTEFNYGYTF
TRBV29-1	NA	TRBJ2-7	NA	TGCAGCGTCCACAGGGGACTCGGCGAGCAGTACTTC	CSVHRGLGEQYF
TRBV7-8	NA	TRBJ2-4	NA	TGTGCCAGCAGCTCCGCGGGCCCCTTCGTGCCGTACTTC	CASSSAGPFVPYF
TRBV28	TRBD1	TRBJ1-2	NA	TGTGCCAGCAGTCCCAGGGGGTGGAGGGGAAACTATGGCTACACCTTC	CASSPRGWRGNYGYTF
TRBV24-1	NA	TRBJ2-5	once	TGTGCCACCAGTGCCCCAGGGTCCGAGACCCAGTACTTC	CATSAPGSETQYF
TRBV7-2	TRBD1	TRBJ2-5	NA	TGTGCCAGCAGCTTAGGTGCCCTGGAAGGGGGCGGGGAGACCCAGTACTTC	CASSLGALEGGGETQYF
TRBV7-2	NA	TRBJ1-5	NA	TGTGCCAGCAGCTTGAGCCCACAGTCGCATCAGCCCCAGCATTTT	CASSLSPQSHQPQHF
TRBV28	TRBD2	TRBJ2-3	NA	TGTGCCAGCAGTATCCCGGGACTAGCGAAACCAGATACGCAGTATTTT	CASSIPGLAKPDTQYF
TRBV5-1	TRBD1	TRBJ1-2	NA	TGCGCCAGCAGCCGGACAGGGGGCGACTATGACTACACCTTC	CASSRTGGDYDYTF
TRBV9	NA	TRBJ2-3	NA	TGTGCCAGCAGCCCGGGACAACGGAGCACAGATACGCAGTATTTT	CASSPGQRSTDTQYF
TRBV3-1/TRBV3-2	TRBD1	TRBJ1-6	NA	TGTGCCAGCAGCCATACCAGGGGGCTCGGCTCACCCCTCCACTTT	CASSHTRGLGSPLHF
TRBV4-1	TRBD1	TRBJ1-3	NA	TGCGCCAGCAGCCAATATACAGGGGGCGGCCTCGGAAACACCATATATTTT	CASSQYTGGGLGNTIYF
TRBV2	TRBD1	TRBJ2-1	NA	TGTGCCAGCATCATGACGTGGACAGGGTGGCACAATGAGCAGTTCTTC	CASIMTWTGWHNEQFF
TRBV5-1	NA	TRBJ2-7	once	TGCGCCAGCAGCTTGGGGTGGAGCTCCTACGAGCAGTACTTC	CASSLGWSSYEQYF
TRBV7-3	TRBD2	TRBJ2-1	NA	TGTGCCAGCAGCTCCCGGGGAGCGGGAGCGGGGTACAATGAGCAGTTCTTC	CASSSRGAGAGYNEQFF
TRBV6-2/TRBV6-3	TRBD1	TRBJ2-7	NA	TGTGCCAGCAGTTACCGGGACAGCTACTACGAGCAGTACTTC	CASSYRDSYYEQYF
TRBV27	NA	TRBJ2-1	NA	TGTGCCAGCAGTTTATTTCAGAACAATGAGCAGTTCTTC	CASSLFQNNEQFF
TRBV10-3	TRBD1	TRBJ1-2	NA	TGTGCCATCACTTCAGGGGGCGCGAAAGGCTACACCTTC	CAITSGGAKGYTF
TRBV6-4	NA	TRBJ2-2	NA	TGTGCCAGCAGTGACTTTAAAACCGGGGAGCTGTTTTTT	CASSDFKTGELFF
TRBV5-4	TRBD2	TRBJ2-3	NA	TGTGCCAGCAGCTCGCGGACTAGCGGGATGGGAGATACGCAGTATTTT	CASSSRTSGMGDTQYF
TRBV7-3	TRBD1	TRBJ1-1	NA	TGTGCCAGCAGCTCCGGGACAGTCACTGAAGCTTTCTTT	CASSSGTVTEAFF